The TCR beta chain described here comes from a study of T cell repertoires in cytomegalovirus infection. In TCRdb, the reads were re-called with MiXCR into one record per CDR3 protein. This sample yields approximately 130,000 distinct CDR3 sequences, of which 20% to 30% are seen a single time; 34% belongs to the top ten. This CDR3 has 15 amino acids. V shed 2 bases and J shed 1 base, with 13 bases lying between them. The germline V gene has CDR1 DFQATT and CDR2 SNEGSKA (reference sequence). Concerning this clonotype: Its matching antigen is unknown.

This TCR came from a human donor in good health (CMV status not recorded). Some clones in this sample may be carry-over from other donors' samples. The specimen was PBMCs, sequenced either directly or after in vitro stimulation (not recorded which). The chain uses TRBV20-1 and TRBJ2-3; D might be TRBD1 (6 bases). DNA of the CDR3: TGCAGTGCTAGACTACAGGGTTGGGGCACAGATACGCAGTATTTT. This gives the protein CSARLQGWGTDTQYF.